These T cell receptor beta chains were read from a single sample in a study of T cell changes during pregnancy in multiple sclerosis. The method was immunoSEQ multiplex PCR; TCRdb's version includes in-frame clones alone and lacks a portion of them. The table includes 40,000 or so clones, roughly 87% detected once. Source: CD8+ T cells from peripheral blood mononuclear cells, taken in the first trimester of pregnancy. Source of these receptors: a female donor with multiple sclerosis, enrolled in a pregnancy study. Each CDR3 is given with its conserved first and last residue. The D gene is left open where the match is weak. Clone sizes are given selectively: once, few, many, or a class where the clone is expanded.

j_call	d_call	v_call	clone_size	cdr3_aa	cdr3_nt
TRBJ1-1	TRBD1	TRBV7-9	.	CASSLGDRGPFF	TGTGCCAGCAGCTTGGGCGACAGGGGTCCTTTCTTT
TRBJ2-1	TRBD2	TRBV4-1	.	CASSLGTSGALGEQFF	TGCGCCAGCAGCCTAGGGACTAGCGGGGCCTTGGGTGAGCAGTTCTTC
TRBJ1-5	.	TRBV30	.	CAWSTGNQPQHF	TGTGCCTGGAGTACGGGGAATCAGCCCCAGCATTTT
TRBJ1-2	.	TRBV5-4	.	CASTPDSYGYTF	TGTGCCAGCACCCCGGACAGCTATGGCTACACCTTC
TRBJ2-1	TRBD1	TRBV11-2	.	CASSIRPGQGFPNEQFF	TGTGCCAGCAGTATACGCCCCGGACAGGGGTTTCCAAATGAGCAGTTCTTC
TRBJ1-2	.	TRBV27	.	CASSLSASMNYGYTF	TGTGCCAGCAGTTTATCGGCCAGTATGAACTATGGCTACACCTTC
TRBJ2-1	.	TRBV19	.	CASSIGGGPNEQFF	TGTGCCAGTAGTATTGGGGGGGGGCCTAATGAGCAGTTCTTC
TRBJ1-2	TRBD1	TRBV7-9	.	CASSGGTPGGVTGYTF	TGTGCCAGCAGCGGAGGGACACCAGGGGGCGTTACTGGCTACACCTTC
TRBJ1-1	TRBD1	TRBV29-1	.	CSSWDRGTEAFF	TGCAGCTCATGGGACAGGGGAACTGAAGCTTTCTTT
TRBJ1-4	.	TRBV9	.	CASSVDGRHNEKLFF	TGTGCCAGCAGCGTAGATGGGCGCCATAATGAAAAACTGTTTTTT
TRBJ2-1	TRBD2	TRBV7-8	.	CASSTGGEQFF	TGTGCCAGCAGCACGGGAGGGGAGCAGTTCTTC
TRBJ1-2	TRBD1	TRBV5-4	.	CASSWDRGDYGYTF	TGTGCCAGCAGCTGGGACAGGGGAGACTATGGCTACACCTTC
TRBJ2-1	TRBD2	TRBV4-2	medium-sized	CASSQENSGGITYNEQFF	TGTGCCAGCAGCCAAGAGAATAGCGGGGGGATCACCTACAATGAGCAGTTCTTC
TRBJ1-5	TRBD1	TRBV18	.	CASSHRDRAGYSNQPQHF	TGTGCCAGCTCACACCGGGACAGAGCAGGTTATAGCAATCAGCCCCAGCATTTT
TRBJ1-1	TRBD1	TRBV14	.	CASSEGTANTEAFF	TGTGCCAGCAGCGAGGGGACAGCGAACACTGAAGCTTTCTTT
TRBJ2-7	TRBD2	TRBV10-3	.	CAISEGTRSHEQYF	TGTGCCATCAGTGAGGGGACTAGGAGCCACGAGCAGTACTTC
TRBJ1-2	.	TRBV27	.	CASRQGGGYTF	TGTGCCAGCAGGCAGGGTGGTGGCTACACCTTC
TRBJ1-6	TRBD1	TRBV10-3	.	CAISESVSGTGGSPLHF	TGTGCCATCAGTGAGTCCGTATCCGGGACAGGGGGCTCACCCCTCCACTTT
TRBJ1-1	TRBD1	TRBV27	.	CASSLGFGTATEAFF	TGTGCCAGCAGTTTAGGGTTTGGGACAGCGACGGAAGCTTTCTTT
TRBJ1-1	.	TRBV19	.	CASSETFRGSYTNTEAFF	TGTGCCAGTAGTGAGACGTTCAGGGGCTCCTACACGAACACTGAAGCTTTCTTT
TRBJ1-2	.	TRBV7-6	.	CASSPPGGYGYTF	TGTGCCAGCAGCCCGCCGGGGGGCTATGGCTACACCTTC
TRBJ1-2	.	TRBV25-1	.	CASSEFRGLGYTF	TGTGCCAGCAGTGAATTTAGAGGGCTTGGCTACACCTTC
TRBJ2-7	TRBD1	TRBV11-2	.	CASSSTGGVYEQYF	TGTGCCAGCAGCTCGACAGGGGGCGTCTACGAGCAGTACTTC
TRBJ2-7	TRBD1	TRBV15	once	CATRDRGSEQYF	TGTGCCACCAGGGACAGGGGGTCCGAGCAGTACTTC
TRBJ1-1	TRBD1	TRBV4-3	few	CASSQETPGTGGTEAFF	TGCGCCAGCAGCCAAGAAACCCCCGGGACAGGGGGCACTGAAGCTTTCTTT
TRBJ2-1	TRBD2	TRBV15	.	CATSMTSSSYNEQFF	TGTGCCACCAGCATGACTAGCAGTTCATACAATGAGCAGTTCTTC
TRBJ2-1	TRBD1	TRBV7-3	.	CASSFRDRAPNEQFF	TGTGCCAGCAGCTTCCGGGACAGGGCACCCAATGAGCAGTTCTTC
TRBJ2-1	.	TRBV30	.	CAWSLAGREQFF	TGTGCCTGGAGTCTCGCGGGCCGAGAGCAGTTCTTC
TRBJ1-3	.	TRBV29-1	.	CSVLEGNTIYF	TGCAGCGTCCTGGAGGGAAACACCATATATTTT